A selection of T cell receptor beta chains follows, all from one sample in a study of cytomegalovirus exposure and HLA in healthy donors. Here immunoSEQ multiplex PCR was the method, and the copy in TCRdb shows in-frame clones only, minus some. Of about 93,000 clones listed, 80% were seen once; the top ten hold 6% to 8%. The sample comprised PBMCs. The source is a man in his thirties or forties in good health and CMV-seronegative. Both conserved end residues are part of each CDR3. The D gene is left open where the match is weak. Rows give clone size only sometimes, using once, few, many, or a class for an expanded clone.

J	size	D	V	CDR3	DNA
TRBJ2-7	.	TRBD2	TRBV27	CASSRGLASASYEQYF	TGTGCCAGCAGCCGTGGACTAGCATCTGCTTCCTACGAGCAGTACTTC
TRBJ2-7	.	.	TRBV30	CAWSSYRDPNYEQYF	TGTGCCTGGAGCAGTTACAGGGACCCGAACTACGAGCAGTACTTC
TRBJ1-5	.	TRBD1	TRBV7-2	CASKATGASNQPQHF	TGTGCCAGCAAGGCGACAGGGGCTAGCAATCAGCCCCAGCATTTT
TRBJ2-7	.	TRBD1	TRBV6-5	CASSSGTEVYEQYF	TGTGCCAGCAGTTCCGGGACAGAGGTCTACGAGCAGTACTTC
TRBJ2-1	.	.	TRBV15	CATSRPTGPLNEQFF	TGTGCCACCAGCAGACCTACAGGCCCACTCAATGAGCAGTTCTTC
TRBJ1-5	.	TRBD1	TRBV6-1	CASAGDRFPQPQHF	TGTGCCAGCGCTGGGGACAGGTTTCCTCAGCCCCAGCATTTT
TRBJ2-1	.	.	TRBV5-1	CASSLETGSYNEQFF	TGCGCCAGCAGCTTGGAGACAGGTTCCTACAATGAGCAGTTCTTC
TRBJ2-4	.	TRBD1	TRBV29-1	CSVLIQGAESIQYF	TGCAGCGTGCTTATCCAGGGGGCCGAGTCCATTCAGTACTTC
TRBJ1-4	.	.	TRBV18	CASSPAQGEKLFF	TGTGCCAGCTCACCCGCCCAGGGTGAAAAACTGTTTTTT
TRBJ2-2	.	TRBD2	TRBV5-1	CASSWVAGFGELFF	TGCGCCAGCAGCTGGGTAGCGGGATTCGGGGAGCTGTTTTTT
TRBJ2-7	.	TRBD2	TRBV5-6	CASSLPSGREQYF	TGTGCCAGCAGCTTGCCTAGCGGGCGCGAGCAGTACTTC
TRBJ1-4	.	.	TRBV25-1	CASSESAGVGGEKLFF	TGTGCCAGCAGTGAATCGGCAGGAGTCGGGGGTGAAAAACTGTTTTTT
TRBJ2-7	.	.	TRBV19	CASQQSYEQYF	TGTGCCAGTCAACAGAGCTACGAGCAGTACTTC
TRBJ2-5	.	.	TRBV11-2	CASSLAGGGGKETQYF	TGTGCCAGCAGCTTAGCAGGGGGCGGGGGAAAAGAGACCCAGTACTTC
TRBJ2-3	.	TRBD1	TRBV25-1	CASSRQGKADTQYF	TGTGCCAGCAGTCGACAGGGGAAGGCAGATACGCAGTATTTT
TRBJ2-1	.	.	TRBV9	CASSVGEQSSYNEQFF	TGTGCCAGCAGCGTAGGGGAGCAGAGCTCCTACAATGAGCAGTTCTTC
TRBJ1-1	.	.	TRBV6-5	CASSKDSSTEAFF	TGTGCCAGCAGTAAGGACAGTTCAACCGAAGCTTTCTTT
TRBJ2-7	.	.	TRBV23-1	CASSQWGLRSVHYEQYF	TGCGCCAGCAGTCAATGGGGCTTGCGAAGCGTACACTACGAGCAGTACTTC
TRBJ2-7	.	.	TRBV7-9	CASTSGWEQYF	TGTGCCAGCACCTCGGGGTGGGAGCAGTACTTC
TRBJ1-5	.	.	TRBV19	CASTPVGGGQPQHF	TGTGCCAGTACCCCGGTCGGGGGAGGTCAGCCCCAGCATTTT
TRBJ2-7	few	TRBD2	TRBV18	CASSHLGLAGDLGGYEQYF	TGTGCCAGCTCACACTTGGGACTAGCGGGAGACCTCGGGGGCTACGAGCAGTACTTC
TRBJ2-7	.	TRBD2	TRBV19	CASSIVSGNEQYF	TGTGCCAGTAGTATAGTTAGCGGGAACGAGCAGTACTTC
TRBJ2-5	.	.	TRBV28	CASSRRRTGLGGETQYF	TGTGCCAGCAGTAGAAGGAGGACGGGCCTTGGGGGGGAGACCCAGTACTTC
TRBJ2-1	.	TRBD2	TRBV30	CAWRTWSVSSGGAVEQFF	TGTGCCTGGAGGACATGGAGTGTGTCCAGCGGGGGGGCTGTTGAGCAGTTCTTC
TRBJ2-5	.	.	TRBV5-6	CASIISPDSETQYF	TGTGCCAGCATTATATCACCGGACAGCGAGACCCAGTACTTC
TRBJ2-2	.	TRBD1	TRBV25-1	CASSVRDSNTGELFF	TGTGCCAGCAGTGTGAGGGACAGTAACACCGGGGAGCTGTTTTTT
TRBJ2-7	.	.	TRBV5-4	CASSVSGALIEQYF	TGTGCCAGCAGCGTCTCAGGGGCTCTAATTGAGCAGTACTTC
TRBJ1-1	.	TRBD1	TRBV25-1	CASRGPGGPLDTEAFF	TGTGCCAGCAGAGGGCCAGGGGGCCCCCTGGACACTGAAGCTTTCTTT
TRBJ2-3	.	.	TRBV7-9	CASSLEQDTDTQYF	TGTGCCAGCAGCTTAGAACAGGACACGGATACGCAGTATTTT
TRBJ2-7	.	TRBD1	TRBV7-2	CASSLMSAGGSYEQYF	TGTGCCAGCAGCTTAATGTCGGCAGGGGGCTCGTACGAGCAGTACTTC
TRBJ1-2	.	.	TRBV7-6	CASSRLHLANYGYTF	TGTGCCAGCAGCCGATTACACCTAGCTAACTATGGCTACACCTTC
TRBJ2-2	few	TRBD1	TRBV9	CASSAPGQGALGGELFF	TGTGCCAGCAGCGCACCGGGACAGGGGGCGTTGGGCGGGGAGCTGTTTTTT
TRBJ1-1	once	TRBD1	TRBV6-1	CANRQGLNTEAFF	TGTGCCAACCGACAGGGGCTGAACACTGAAGCTTTCTTT
TRBJ1-3	.	.	TRBV5-1	CASSFEDSPGNTIYF	TGCGCCAGCAGCTTTGAGGATTCCCCTGGAAACACCATATATTTT
TRBJ1-5	few	.	TRBV18	CASSPPGGNQPQHF	TGTGCCAGCTCACCACCGGGAGGTAATCAGCCCCAGCATTTT
TRBJ1-5	.	.	TRBV5-6	CASSRRGGSNQPQHF	TGTGCCAGCAGTCGGCGGGGGGGCAGCAATCAGCCCCAGCATTTT
TRBJ1-1	.	.	TRBV19	CASSIAKERVKRGTEAFF	TGTGCCAGTAGTATAGCAAAGGAAAGGGTAAAAAGGGGCACTGAAGCTTTCTTT
TRBJ2-7	.	TRBD2	TRBV4-1	CASSLDPPAGGSYEQYF	TGCGCCAGCAGCTTAGACCCCCCAGCGGGAGGGTCCTACGAGCAGTACTTC
TRBJ2-2	hyperexpanded	TRBD2	TRBV6-1	CASSATSETGELFF	TGTGCCAGCAGTGCGACTAGCGAGACCGGGGAGCTGTTTTTT
TRBJ1-2	.	.	TRBV5-5	CASSLGAGGYGYTF	TGTGCCAGCAGCTTAGGGGCGGGGGGCTATGGCTACACCTTC
TRBJ2-1	once	TRBD2	TRBV5-1	CASSFSAGVNEQFF	TGCGCCAGCAGCTTCTCCGCGGGAGTCAATGAGCAGTTCTTC
TRBJ2-2	.	TRBD1	TRBV11-2	CASSFKQGSTGELFF	TGTGCCAGCAGCTTTAAACAGGGGAGCACCGGGGAGCTGTTTTTT
TRBJ1-2	.	TRBD1	TRBV5-1	CASSLFRDRDYGYTF	TGCGCCAGCAGCTTGTTTCGGGACAGGGACTATGGCTACACCTTC
TRBJ2-7	.	.	TRBV28	CASRSRQALASYEQYF	TGTGCCAGCAGATCTCGACAGGCCCTTGCATCCTACGAGCAGTACTTC
TRBJ1-2	.	TRBD1	TRBV5-1	CASSLGTGGDSYGYTF	TGCGCCAGCAGCTTGGGTACAGGGGGCGATTCCTATGGCTACACCTTC
TRBJ2-7	.	.	TRBV18	CASSLLQGPLNEQYF	TGTGCCAGCTCATTATTACAGGGACCCCTCAACGAGCAGTACTTC
TRBJ2-7	.	.	TRBV5-1	CASSLAIPTGDYEQYF	TGCGCCAGCAGCTTGGCAATCCCGACAGGTGACTACGAGCAGTACTTC
TRBJ1-1	.	TRBD1	TRBV2	CARETGKGRGTEAFF	TGTGCCAGAGAGACAGGGAAGGGAAGAGGCACTGAAGCTTTCTTT
TRBJ1-4	.	.	TRBV4-3	CASSQGLATNEKLFF	TGCGCCAGCAGCCAAGGACTTGCAACTAATGAAAAACTGTTTTTT
TRBJ2-7	.	TRBD2	TRBV7-2	CASSPSPLAGTEQYF	TGTGCCAGCAGTCCCTCCCCGCTAGCGGGAACCGAGCAGTACTTC
TRBJ1-2	.	.	TRBV28	CATLREGRSPPGYTF	TGTGCCACCCTGAGGGAAGGCAGGTCCCCCCCCGGCTACACCTTC
TRBJ2-6	.	.	TRBV5-1	CASSLAPRVANVLTF	TGCGCCAGCAGCTTGGCCCCCAGGGTGGCCAACGTCCTGACTTTC
TRBJ1-2	.	.	TRBV2	CASSEAAGFSGYTF	TGTGCCAGCAGTGAAGCGGCGGGGTTCTCTGGCTACACCTTC
TRBJ2-7	.	TRBD1	TRBV5-1	CASRTGSDEQYF	TGCGCCAGCCGGACAGGGTCCGACGAGCAGTACTTC
TRBJ2-4	.	TRBD1	TRBV6-6	CASRAGQGPSWLQYF	TGTGCCAGCAGAGCGGGACAGGGGCCTTCTTGGCTTCAGTACTTC
TRBJ2-3	.	.	TRBV19	CASSILASSTDTQYF	TGTGCCAGTAGTATACTAGCGTCTAGCACAGATACGCAGTATTTT
TRBJ2-1	.	TRBD2	TRBV10-3	CAAWEGSGSEQFF	TGTGCCGCGTGGGAAGGTAGCGGGAGTGAGCAGTTCTTC
TRBJ1-2	.	TRBD1	TRBV5-6	CASSSTTRDRVGTF	TGTGCCAGCAGCTCGACCACCCGGGACAGGGTAGGAACCTTC